The 2 T cell receptor beta chains listed next were all sequenced from one sample in a study of yellow fever vaccine responses in identical twins. TCRdb redid the calling of the RT-PCR reads with MiXCR, one entry per CDR3 protein. This table holds more than 4,500 distinct CDR3 sequences, just over 65% found once. Sequenced material: T cells from blood (PBMCs), unsorted or a sorted subset (not recorded which), taken before or after yellow fever vaccination (not recorded which). The receptors here all came from a woman between 18 and 30 years old who received the yellow fever vaccine.

This clonotype has only a few counts. The chain has TRBV18 and TRBJ2-7; no definite D call. V was shortened by 5 bases and J by 0 bases, with 5 bases between the two germline ends. CDR3 length: 12 amino acids. Germline assignment: CDR1 KGHSH and CDR2 LQKENI. CDR3 nucleotide sequence: TGTGCCAGCTCATCCCTCTCCTACGAGCAGTACTTC. This translates into CASSSLSYEQYF.

This chain connects TRBV29-1 to TRBJ2-1; D may correspond to TRBD1 or TRBD2 (5 bases each). The V gene's germline CDR1 is SQVTM and CDR2 ANQGSEA. The CDR3 consists of 13 residues. Trimming stripped 3 bases from V and 9 bases from J, with 15 bases between. CDR3 amino acids: CSVEGRPAGEQFF. The DNA for the CDR3 is TGCAGCGTTGAGGGACGACCGGCAGGTGAGCAGTTCTTC.